A single sample is the source of the 3 T cell receptor beta chains below, sequenced in a study of cytomegalovirus exposure and HLA in healthy donors. Assay used: immunoSEQ multiplex PCR; TCRdb lists only in-frame clones, some missing. The sample lists 150,000 to 200,000 clones; around nine tenths were seen once. Material: PBMCs. The receptors shown here come from a woman aged 25-40 years in good health and CMV-seronegative.

The V and J genes are TRBV9 and TRBJ2-1; 10 bases fit TRBD2. V lost 4 bases and J lost 3; bases outside the gene matches: 7. Germline V lookup: CDR1 SGDLS, CDR2 YYNGEE. The CDR3 is made up of 16 amino acids. CDR3 in DNA: TGTGCCAGCAGCAAAGGGCTAGCGGGGGACTACAATGAGCAGTTCTTC. This encodes CASSKGLAGDYNEQFF.

The CDR3 region is CASSIRGSYNEQFF. DNA for the CDR3: TGTGCCAGTAGTATAAGGGGCTCCTACAATGAGCAGTTCTTC. The gene calls are TRBV19 and TRBJ2-1, with a tentative D call TRBD1 (5 bases). With 2 bases removed from V and 0 bases from J, the gap between germline ends came to 5 bases. This CDR3 is 14 amino acids long. Per germline, CDR1 LNHDA and CDR2 SQIVND (reference sequence).

The chain joins TRBV19 to TRBJ1-1, with 9 bases identical to TRBD1. The ends lost 8 bases at V and 3 bases at J; junction bases unmatched: 4. Germline V gene sequence: CDR1 LNHDA, CDR2 SQIVND (reference sequence). The CDR3 consists of 13 residues. For the CDR3, the DNA is TGTGCCAGTGCGTGGACAGGGGACACTGAAGCTTTCTTT. It encodes CASAWTGDTEAFF.